This record covers a single TCR beta chain. The data originate from a study of blood T cell repertoires in COVID-19. Participants came from roughly 25 US areas, aged about 18 to 89 years. Allocation to cohorts depended on clinical history reported by the participants. The study counted Cohort 3 donors as recovered given two negative PCRs, clearance, or symptom resolution. Only in-frame clones appear in the TCRdb table, and some are missing; sequencing was by immunoSEQ multiplex PCR. Of roughly 200,000 clones listed, about nine tenths are singletons. This clonotype was sampled from a man younger than 45 who had recovered from COVID-19. Sequencing was performed on PBMCs or T cells enriched from blood (not recorded which).

The CDR3, as DNA: TGTGCCAGCAGCGTAGGAGCGGGAGGCACCTACAATGAGCAGTTCTTC. It specifies CASSVGAGGTYNEQFF. This rearrangement joins TRBV9 to TRBJ2-1, with TRBD2 matching over 9 bases. Germline CDR1 SGDLS, CDR2 YYNGEE. The CDR3 runs to 16 residues. With 0 bases clipped from V and 2 bases from J, the junction kept 3 bases outside the gene matches. The whole variable domain, filled in from reference TRBV9 and TRBJ2-1, reads DSGVTQTPKHLITATGQRVTLRCSPRSGDLSVYWYQQSLDQGLQFLIQYYNGEERAKGNILERFSAQQFPDLHSELNLSSLELGDSALYFCASSVGAGGTYNEQFFGPGTRLTVL.